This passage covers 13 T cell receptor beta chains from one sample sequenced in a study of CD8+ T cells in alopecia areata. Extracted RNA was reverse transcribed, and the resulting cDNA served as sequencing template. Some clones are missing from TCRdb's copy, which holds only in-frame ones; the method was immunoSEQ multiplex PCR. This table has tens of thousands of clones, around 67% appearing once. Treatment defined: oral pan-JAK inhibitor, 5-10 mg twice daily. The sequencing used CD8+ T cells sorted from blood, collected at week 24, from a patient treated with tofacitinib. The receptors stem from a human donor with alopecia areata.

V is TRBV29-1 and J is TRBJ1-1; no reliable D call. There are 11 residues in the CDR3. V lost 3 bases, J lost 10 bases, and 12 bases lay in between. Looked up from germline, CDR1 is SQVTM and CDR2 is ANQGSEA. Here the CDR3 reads CSVDAGVVAFF. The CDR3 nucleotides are TGCAGCGTTGACGCCGGAGTCGTAGCTTTCTTT.

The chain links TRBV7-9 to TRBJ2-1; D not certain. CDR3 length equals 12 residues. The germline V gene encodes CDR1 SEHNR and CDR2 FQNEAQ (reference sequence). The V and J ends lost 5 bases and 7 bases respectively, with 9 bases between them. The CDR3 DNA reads TGTGCCAGCAGCCCTAGGCCGAATGAGCAGTTCTTC. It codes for CASSPRPNEQFF.

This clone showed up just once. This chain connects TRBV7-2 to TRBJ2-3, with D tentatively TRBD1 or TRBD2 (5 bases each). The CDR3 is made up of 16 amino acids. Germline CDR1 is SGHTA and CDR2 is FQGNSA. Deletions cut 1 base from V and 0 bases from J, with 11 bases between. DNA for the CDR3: TGTGCCAGCAGCTTAGATCGGGACGTTAGCACAGATACGCAGTATTTT. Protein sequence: CASSLDRDVSTDTQYF.

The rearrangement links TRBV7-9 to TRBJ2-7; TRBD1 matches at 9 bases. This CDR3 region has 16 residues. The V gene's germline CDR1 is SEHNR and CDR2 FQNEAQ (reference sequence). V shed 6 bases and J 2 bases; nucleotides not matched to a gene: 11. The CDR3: CASSSGTGKWTYEQYF. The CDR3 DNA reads TGTGCCAGCAGTTCCGGGACAGGGAAGTGGACCTACGAGCAGTACTTC.

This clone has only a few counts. The CDR3 nucleotides read TGTGCCAGCAGCCCCGGGACAGTGGTGGGGAACACTGAAGCTTTCTTT. Its protein is CASSPGTVVGNTEAFF. J is TRBJ1-1 and V is TRBV7-6; 7 nucleotides match TRBD1. Germline-derived CDR1 and CDR2 are SGHVS and FNYEAQ. The length of the CDR3 is 16 residues. The V segment lost 5 bases and the J segment 1 base; nucleotides outside the gene matches: 10.

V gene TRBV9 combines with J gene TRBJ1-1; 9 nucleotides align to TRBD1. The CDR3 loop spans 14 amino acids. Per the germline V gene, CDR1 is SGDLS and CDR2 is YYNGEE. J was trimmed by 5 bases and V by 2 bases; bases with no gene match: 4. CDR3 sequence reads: CASSVTGGGTEAFF. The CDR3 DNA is TGTGCCAGCAGCGTGACAGGGGGAGGAACTGAAGCTTTCTTT.

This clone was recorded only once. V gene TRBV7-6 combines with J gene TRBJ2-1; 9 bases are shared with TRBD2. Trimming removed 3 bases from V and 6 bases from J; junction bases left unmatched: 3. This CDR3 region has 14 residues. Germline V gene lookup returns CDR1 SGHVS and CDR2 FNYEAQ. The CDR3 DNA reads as TGTGCCAGCAGCTTTGGCGGGGGGGCCAATGAGCAGTTCTTC. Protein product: CASSFGGGANEQFF.

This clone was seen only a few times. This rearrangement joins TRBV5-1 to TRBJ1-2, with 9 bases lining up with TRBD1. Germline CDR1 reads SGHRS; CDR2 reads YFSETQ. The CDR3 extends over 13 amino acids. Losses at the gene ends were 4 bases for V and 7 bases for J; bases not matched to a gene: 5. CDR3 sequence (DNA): TGCGCCAGCAGCGGGACAGGGTTGTCTGGCTACACCTTC. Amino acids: CASSGTGLSGYTF.

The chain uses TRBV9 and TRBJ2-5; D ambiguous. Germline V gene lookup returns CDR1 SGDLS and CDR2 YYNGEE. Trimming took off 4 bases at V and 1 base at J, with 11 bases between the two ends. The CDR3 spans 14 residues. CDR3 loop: CASSLIGLQETQYF. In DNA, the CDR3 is TGTGCCAGCAGCTTAATTGGCCTCCAAGAGACCCAGTACTTC.

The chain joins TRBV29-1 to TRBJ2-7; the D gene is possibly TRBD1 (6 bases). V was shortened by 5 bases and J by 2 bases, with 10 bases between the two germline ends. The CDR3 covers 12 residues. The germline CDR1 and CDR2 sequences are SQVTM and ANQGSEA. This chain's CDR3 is CSVNRDAYEQYF. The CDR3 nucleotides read TGCAGCGTTAACAGGGACGCCTACGAGCAGTACTTC.

The CDR3 here is CASSFSSGKTYEQYF. The CDR3 DNA follows: TGTGCCAGCAGTTTTTCCAGCGGGAAAACCTACGAGCAGTACTTC. V usage is TRBV27 and J usage is TRBJ2-7; TRBD2 agrees at 7 bases. This CDR3 comprises 15 residues. CDR1 MNHEY and CDR2 SMNVEV come from the germline V gene (reference sequence). Trimming removed 3 bases from V and 2 bases from J; junction bases left unmatched: 7.

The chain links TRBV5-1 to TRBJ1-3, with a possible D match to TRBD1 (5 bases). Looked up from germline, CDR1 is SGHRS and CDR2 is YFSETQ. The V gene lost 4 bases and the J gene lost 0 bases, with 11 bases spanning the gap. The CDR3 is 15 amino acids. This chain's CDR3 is CASSPSDSSGNTIYF. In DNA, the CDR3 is TGCGCCAGCAGCCCGAGCGACAGCTCTGGAAACACCATATATTTT.

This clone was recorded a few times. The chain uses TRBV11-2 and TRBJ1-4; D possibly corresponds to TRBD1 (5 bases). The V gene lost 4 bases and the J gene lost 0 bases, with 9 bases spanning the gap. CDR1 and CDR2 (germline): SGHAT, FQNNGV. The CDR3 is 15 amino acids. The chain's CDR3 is CASSSDSPTNEKLFF. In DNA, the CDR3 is TGTGCCAGCAGCTCCGACAGCCCAACTAATGAAAAACTGTTTTTT.